This T cell receptor beta chain was sequenced during a study of blood T cell repertoires in COVID-19. Study-wide context: Acute-phase and convalescent COVID-19 samples originated in the United States, Italy and Spain.

Using immunoSEQ multiplex PCR, the repertoire was profiled, and TCRdb retains in-frame clones only, with some absent. The sample lists 270,000 or so clones, around 90% occurring once. Per the germline V gene, CDR1 is SEHNR and CDR2 is FQNEAQ (reference sequence). With 5 bases clipped from V and 1 base from J, the junction kept 5 bases outside the gene matches. CDR3 length equals 15 residues. This clonotype was obtained from a man between 40 and 49 years old who had been exposed to COVID-19. This chain links TRBV7-9 with TRBJ1-1, with 9 bases lining up with TRBD1. The sample comprised PBMCs or T cells enriched from blood (not recorded which). CDR3 residues: CASSTVQGANTEAFF. CDR3 DNA sequence: TGTGCCAGCAGCACGGTACAGGGGGCGAACACTGAAGCTTTCTTT.